This is a list of T cell receptor beta chains from one sample in a study of blood T cell repertoires in COVID-19. The table came from immunoSEQ multiplex PCR; TCRdb's copy has only in-frame clones and leaves some out. The sample has about 210,000 clones, roughly 85% seen once; the top ten hold almost 5%. Sequenced sample: peripheral blood. The receptors shown here come from an elderly woman with acute or convalescent COVID-19. Both conserved end residues are part of each CDR3. Fields, in order: CDR3 protein, CDR3 DNA, D gene, J gene, V gene, clone size. A D gene is named only where the DNA matches it firmly. Expanded clones get a size class; other rows say once, few or many, or leave the size out.

CDR3: CASSSSPGGNIQYF
DNA: TGCGCCAGCAGTTCCAGCCCAGGGGGGAACATTCAGTACTTC
D: NA
J: TRBJ2-4
V: TRBV5-1
size: NA

CDR3: CASKIGGDGNAEQFF
DNA: TGTGCCAGTAAAATTGGCGGGGATGGGAATGCTGAGCAGTTCTTC
D: NA
J: TRBJ2-1
V: TRBV5-4
size: NA

CDR3: CASSLKGQGYNEQFF
DNA: TGTGCCAGCAGCCTAAAAGGACAGGGATACAATGAGCAGTTCTTC
D: TRBD1
J: TRBJ2-1
V: TRBV5-8
size: NA

CDR3: CASSPGDRGSYEQYF
DNA: TGTGCCAGCAGCCCAGGAGACAGGGGGTCCTACGAGCAGTACTTC
D: TRBD1
J: TRBJ2-7
V: TRBV5-4
size: NA

CDR3: CASTSTSGTADTQYF
DNA: TGCGCCAGCACTTCGACTAGCGGGACCGCAGATACGCAGTATTTT
D: TRBD2
J: TRBJ2-3
V: TRBV5-1
size: NA

CDR3: CASSQDGQGYNSPLHF
DNA: TGCGCCAGCAGCCAAGATGGGCAGGGATATAATTCACCCCTCCACTTT
D: NA
J: TRBJ1-6
V: TRBV4-3
size: NA

CDR3: CASSYPGQGAVSLYEQYF
DNA: TGTGCCAGCAGTTACCCGGGACAGGGGGCAGTAAGTCTCTACGAGCAGTACTTC
D: TRBD1
J: TRBJ2-7
V: TRBV6-2/TRBV6-3
size: NA

CDR3: CASSIKTGLLSANYGYTF
DNA: TGTGCCAGTAGTATAAAGACAGGGCTACTATCAGCTAACTATGGCTACACCTTC
D: TRBD1
J: TRBJ1-2
V: TRBV19
size: NA

CDR3: CASSPGGINEQFF
DNA: TGTGCCAGCAGCCCTGGAGGAATCAATGAGCAGTTCTTC
D: NA
J: TRBJ2-1
V: TRBV9
size: NA

CDR3: CAVQDRGSDEQFF
DNA: TGCGCCGTACAGGACAGGGGATCGGATGAGCAGTTCTTC
D: TRBD1
J: TRBJ2-1
V: TRBV10-1
size: NA

CDR3: CASKAQVNTEAFF
DNA: TGTGCCAGCAAGGCTCAGGTGAACACTGAAGCTTTCTTT
D: NA
J: TRBJ1-1
V: TRBV12-3/TRBV12-4
size: NA

CDR3: CSVAGQGGNQPQHF
DNA: TGCAGCGTCGCCGGACAGGGAGGCAATCAGCCCCAGCATTTT
D: TRBD1
J: TRBJ1-5
V: TRBV29-1
size: NA

CDR3: CASSLAYDSPLHF
DNA: TGTGCCAGCAGCTTAGCGTATGATTCACCCCTCCACTTT
D: NA
J: TRBJ1-6
V: TRBV7-9
size: NA

CDR3: CAWSTGWGYTF
DNA: TGTGCCTGGAGTACAGGTTGGGGCTACACCTTC
D: NA
J: TRBJ1-2
V: TRBV30
size: few

CDR3: CASSLYTGTNTGELFF
DNA: TGTGCCAGCAGCTTGTACACGGGGACGAACACCGGGGAGCTGTTTTTT
D: NA
J: TRBJ2-2
V: TRBV5-8
size: NA

CDR3: CASSPGWRSSYNEQFF
DNA: TGTGCCAGTAGTCCCGGGTGGAGGAGCTCCTACAATGAGCAGTTCTTC
D: NA
J: TRBJ2-1
V: TRBV19
size: NA

CDR3: CASSSGTDTQYF
DNA: TGTGCCAGCAGCTCAGGGACAGATACGCAGTATTTT
D: NA
J: TRBJ2-3
V: TRBV7-2
size: NA

CDR3: CASSYWTGGGDEQYF
DNA: TGTGCCAGCAGTTACTGGACAGGGGGCGGAGACGAGCAGTACTTC
D: TRBD1
J: TRBJ2-7
V: TRBV6-5
size: NA

CDR3: CASSSWDSLNTGELFF
DNA: TGTGCCAGCAGTTCCTGGGACAGCCTTAACACCGGGGAGCTGTTTTTT
D: TRBD1
J: TRBJ2-2
V: TRBV27
size: NA

CDR3: CASSYRLAGGNEQFF
DNA: TGTGCCAGCAGCTACCGACTAGCGGGAGGCAATGAGCAGTTCTTC
D: TRBD2
J: TRBJ2-1
V: TRBV9
size: few

CDR3: CASRPTGDLSQQYF
DNA: TGTGCCAGCAGGCCCACAGGGGATCTTTCACAGCAGTACTTC
D: TRBD1
J: TRBJ2-7
V: TRBV6-5
size: few

CDR3: CASSLARQGRLYEQYF
DNA: TGTGCCAGCAGCTTAGCGCGACAGGGACGTTTATACGAGCAGTACTTC
D: TRBD1
J: TRBJ2-7
V: TRBV7-2
size: once

CDR3: CASSIQTGPSNQPQHF
DNA: TGTGCCAGTAGTATCCAGACAGGGCCCTCGAATCAGCCCCAGCATTTT
D: TRBD1
J: TRBJ1-5
V: TRBV19
size: NA

CDR3: CAWAGTEASVHYEQYF
DNA: TGTGCCTGGGCTGGGACCGAGGCTAGCGTTCACTACGAGCAGTACTTC
D: NA
J: TRBJ2-7
V: TRBV30
size: few

CDR3: CATSRGQLGVGELFF
DNA: TGTGCCACCAGCAGAGGACAACTAGGCGTCGGGGAGCTGTTTTTT
D: NA
J: TRBJ2-2
V: TRBV15
size: NA

CDR3: CASSGGEISPNIQYF
DNA: TGCGCCAGCAGCGGGGGGGAGATCAGCCCAAACATTCAGTACTTC
D: TRBD2
J: TRBJ2-4
V: TRBV5-1
size: NA

CDR3: CAGRGGGISEAFF
DNA: TGTGCCGGTCGGGGGGGCGGAATCTCTGAAGCTTTCTTT
D: NA
J: TRBJ1-1
V: TRBV7-2
size: NA

CDR3: CASSSQDRFGQPQHF
DNA: TGTGCCAGCAGCTCCCAGGACAGGTTTGGTCAGCCCCAGCATTTT
D: TRBD1
J: TRBJ1-5
V: TRBV5-8
size: NA

CDR3: CASSPRSSRPANTIYF
DNA: TGTGCCAGCAGCCCTAGGAGCTCCCGGCCCGCAAACACCATATATTTT
D: NA
J: TRBJ1-3
V: TRBV7-8
size: NA

CDR3: CASATEFKNIQYF
DNA: TGCGCCAGCGCGACAGAATTTAAAAACATTCAGTACTTC
D: NA
J: TRBJ2-4
V: TRBV5-1
size: NA

CDR3: CASSIKRSGTGTYEQYF
DNA: TGTGCCAGTAGTATAAAGAGATCCGGGACAGGGACTTACGAGCAGTACTTC
D: TRBD1
J: TRBJ2-7
V: TRBV19
size: NA

CDR3: CSASWTVQETQYF
DNA: TGCAGTGCTAGTTGGACAGTACAAGAGACCCAGTACTTC
D: NA
J: TRBJ2-5
V: TRBV20-1
size: NA

CDR3: CASSPWGRENENEQFF
DNA: TGTGCTAGCAGCCCCTGGGGGCGGGAGAATGAGAATGAGCAGTTCTTC
D: NA
J: TRBJ2-1
V: TRBV7-7
size: few

CDR3: CASSVDGGRSADTQYF
DNA: TGTGCCAGCAGCGTAGATGGCGGGAGGTCAGCAGATACGCAGTATTTT
D: TRBD2
J: TRBJ2-3
V: TRBV9
size: NA

CDR3: CASSYGSSNQPQHF
DNA: TGTGCCAGCAGTTACGGCTCCAGCAATCAGCCCCAGCATTTT
D: NA
J: TRBJ1-5
V: TRBV6-2/TRBV6-3
size: NA

CDR3: CASSSLWDTRGYTF
DNA: TGTGCCAGCAGTTCCCTATGGGACACCCGAGGCTACACCTTC
D: NA
J: TRBJ1-2
V: TRBV6-2/TRBV6-3
size: NA

CDR3: CSAATGSYEQYF
DNA: TGCAGCGCGGCGACAGGGTCGTACGAGCAGTACTTC
D: TRBD1
J: TRBJ2-7
V: TRBV29-1
size: NA

CDR3: CASSINQGGGYTF
DNA: TGTGCCAGTAGTATAAACCAGGGTGGCGGCTACACCTTC
D: NA
J: TRBJ1-2
V: TRBV19
size: once

CDR3: CASSLVRQGLGGQPQHF
DNA: TGTGCCAGCAGCTTAGTTCGACAGGGATTGGGCGGTCAGCCCCAGCATTTT
D: TRBD1
J: TRBJ1-5
V: TRBV7-2
size: NA

CDR3: CASSGADRVPSSNQPQHF
DNA: TGTGCCAGCAGTGGGGCGGACAGGGTCCCGTCTAGCAATCAGCCCCAGCATTTT
D: TRBD1
J: TRBJ1-5
V: TRBV28
size: few